This passage covers 12 T cell receptor beta chains from one sample sequenced in a study of STAT5B mutations in CD4+ large granular lymphocyte leukemia. The assay was immunoSEQ multiplex PCR, and TCRdb's table has in-frame clones only and misses some. The data show tens of thousands of clones, around 84% seen once. Specimen: CD4+ T cells from blood buffy coats. The receptors derive from a human donor in good health.

V and J are TRBV18 and TRBJ2-4; 10 bases match TRBD1. Germline assignment: CDR1 KGHSH and CDR2 LQKENI. The ends lost 0 bases at V and 8 bases at J; junction bases unmatched: 4. The CDR3 has 15 residues. The CDR3 is CASSPPGQGIYIQYF. The CDR3, as DNA: TGTGCCAGCTCACCACCGGGACAGGGGATTTACATTCAGTACTTC.

The chain is built from TRBV11-3 and TRBJ2-5, with 15 bases identical to TRBD2. Germline CDR1 is SGHNT and CDR2 is YENEEA. CDR3 length equals 16 residues. V lost 3 bases and J lost 2; bases outside the gene matches: 1. CDR3 DNA sequence: TGTGCCAGCAGCTTGGGACTAGCGGGGGGTCAAGAGACCCAGTACTTC. Residues: CASSLGLAGGQETQYF.

CDR3 DNA: TGTGCCAGTAAGGGAGGGGCGACGAATGAAAAACTGTTTTTT. Translating it yields CASKGGATNEKLFF. This chain joins TRBV19 and TRBJ1-4; weak D call: TRBD1 (5 bases). Trimming took 7 bases from V and 5 from J, leaving 14 bases between them. Germline V gene sequence: CDR1 LNHDA, CDR2 SQIVND (reference sequence). The CDR3 runs 14 residues.

The rearrangement joins TRBV6-6 to TRBJ2-7; weak D call: TRBD2 (5 bases). Germline V lookup: CDR1 MNHNY, CDR2 SVGAGI (reference sequence). The CDR3 extends over 13 amino acids. The ends were cut back, 2 bases at V and 3 bases at J, with 8 bases in the middle. CDR3 nucleotide sequence: TGTGCCAGCAGTTACCAACGGGACTACGAGCAGTACTTC. Protein sequence: CASSYQRDYEQYF.

The chain employs TRBV18 and TRBJ2-7; D not resolved. There are 13 residues in the CDR3. Germline lookup yields CDR1 KGHSH and CDR2 LQKENI. Between the trimmed V and J ends, which lost 3 bases and 3 bases, there was a span of 9 bases. The CDR3 spells CASSPPGNYEQYF. CDR3 coding DNA: TGTGCCAGCTCACCTCCAGGTAACTACGAGCAGTACTTC.

This clone was seen a single time. The chain recombines TRBV6-1 with TRBJ1-6, with 7 bases identical to TRBD1. V was clipped by 5 bases and J by 3 bases; unmatched bases: 1. CDR3 length equals 14 residues. CDR1 is MNHNS, CDR2 SASEGT, per germline. The CDR3 coding sequence is TGTGCCAGCAGTAGGGACAGCTATAATTCACCCCTCCACTTT. Amino acid sequence: CASSRDSYNSPLHF.

The chain uses TRBV2 and TRBJ2-7; 7 nucleotides match TRBD2. This CDR3 contains 15 residues. Germline values: CDR1 SNHLY, CDR2 FYNNEI. With V trimmed by 7 bases and J by 7 bases, 16 bases remained unmatched. This chain's CDR3 is CASKSARTSYAEQYF. The CDR3 nucleotides read TGTGCCAGCAAGTCAGCCAGGACTAGTTACGCGGAGCAGTACTTC.

This chain connects TRBV11-2 to TRBJ1-2; 9 bases agree with TRBD1. This CDR3 is 14 amino acids long. V shed 5 bases and J 3 bases; nucleotides not matched to a gene: 4. The germline V gene encodes CDR1 SGHAT and CDR2 FQNNGV. This CDR3 reads CASSLQGADYGYTF. As DNA, the CDR3 is TGTGCCAGCAGCCTACAGGGGGCAGACTATGGCTACACCTTC.

This chain uses TRBV9 with TRBJ2-2; maybe TRBD1 (5 bases). Deletions cut 0 bases from V and 0 bases from J, with 9 bases between. Germline CDR1 is SGDLS and CDR2 is YYNGEE. This CDR3 spans 16 amino acids. The CDR3: CASSVGGRANTGELFF. The CDR3 bases are TGTGCCAGCAGCGTAGGGGGCAGGGCGAACACCGGGGAGCTGTTTTTT.

This rearrangement joins TRBV30 to TRBJ1-6; no clear D gene. With 1 base removed from V and 6 bases from J, the gap between germline ends came to 7 bases. The CDR3 runs 13 residues. The V gene's germline CDR1 is GTSNPN and CDR2 SVGIG (reference sequence). This CDR3 reads CAWSEQPNSPLHF. In DNA, the CDR3 is TGTGCCTGGAGTGAACAGCCTAATTCACCCCTCCACTTT.

The genes are TRBV2 and TRBJ1-6; 9 bases map to TRBD1. The germline V gene has CDR1 SNHLY and CDR2 FYNNEI. With 6 bases clipped from V and 14 bases from J, the junction kept 14 bases outside the gene matches. The CDR3 has 15 amino acids. CDR3 nucleotide sequence: TGTGCCAGCAGCCTTGAAAAGGGACAGGGCTTCTCCCTCCACTTT. Its translation: CASSLEKGQGFSLHF.

CDR3 in amino acids: CASSQALDYNTEAFF. CDR3 DNA: TGTGCCAGCAGCCAAGCTCTAGATTACAACACTGAAGCTTTCTTT. This chain uses TRBV4-2 with TRBJ1-1; D uncertain. V was clipped by 1 base and J by 2 bases, with 11 bases between them. CDR1 LGHNA and CDR2 YNFKEQ come from the germline V gene. The CDR3 consists of 15 residues.